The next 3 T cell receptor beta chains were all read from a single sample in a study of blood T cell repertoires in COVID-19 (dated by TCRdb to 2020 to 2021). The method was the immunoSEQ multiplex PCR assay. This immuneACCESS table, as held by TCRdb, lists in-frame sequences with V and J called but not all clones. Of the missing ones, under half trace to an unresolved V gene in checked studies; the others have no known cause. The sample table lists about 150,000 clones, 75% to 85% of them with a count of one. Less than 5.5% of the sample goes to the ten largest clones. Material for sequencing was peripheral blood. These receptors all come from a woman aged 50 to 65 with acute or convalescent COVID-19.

The CDR3 region has the DNA TGTGCCTGGAGTAGAACCGGGACATACGGAACCGGGGAGCTGTTTTTT. Translated: CAWSRTGTYGTGELFF. The chain is built from TRBV30 and TRBJ2-2; possibly TRBD1 for D (6 bases). From germline, CDR1 is GTSNPN and CDR2 SVGIG (reference sequence). V dropped 2 bases and J dropped 5 bases, with 18 bases sitting between them. The CDR3 loop spans 16 amino acids. The full variable domain, in which reference TRBV30 and TRBJ2-2 provide the parts outside the CDR3, is SQTIHQWPATLVQPVGSPLSLECTVEGTSNPNLYWYRQAAGRGLQLLFYSVGIGQISSEVPQNLSASRPQDRQFILSSKKLLLSDSGFYLCAWSRTGTYGTGELFFGEGSRLTVL.

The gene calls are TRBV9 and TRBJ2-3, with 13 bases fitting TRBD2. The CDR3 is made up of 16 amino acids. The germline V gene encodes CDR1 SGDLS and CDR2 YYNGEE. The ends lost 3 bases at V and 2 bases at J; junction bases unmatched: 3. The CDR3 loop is CASSAGLAGDTDTQYF. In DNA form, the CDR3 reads TGTGCCAGCAGCGCTGGACTAGCGGGGGACACAGATACGCAGTATTTT.

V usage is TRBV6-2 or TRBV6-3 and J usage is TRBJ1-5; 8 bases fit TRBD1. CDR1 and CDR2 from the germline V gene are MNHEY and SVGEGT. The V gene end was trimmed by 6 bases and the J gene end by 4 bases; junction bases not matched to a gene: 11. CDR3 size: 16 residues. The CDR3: CASSHRTGSTNQPQHF. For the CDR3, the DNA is TGTGCCAGCAGCCACCGGACAGGGTCGACAAATCAGCCCCAGCATTTT.